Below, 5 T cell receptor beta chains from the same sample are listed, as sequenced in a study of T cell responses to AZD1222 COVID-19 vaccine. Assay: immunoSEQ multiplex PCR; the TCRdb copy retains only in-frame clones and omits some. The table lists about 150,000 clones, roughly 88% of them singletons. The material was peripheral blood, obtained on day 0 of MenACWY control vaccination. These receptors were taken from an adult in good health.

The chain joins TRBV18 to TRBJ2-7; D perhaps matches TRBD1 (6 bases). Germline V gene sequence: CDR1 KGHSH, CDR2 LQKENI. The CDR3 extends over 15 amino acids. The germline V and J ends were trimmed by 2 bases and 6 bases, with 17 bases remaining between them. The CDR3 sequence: CASSPRAGVLSEQYF. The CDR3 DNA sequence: TGTGCCAGCTCACCAAGGGCAGGGGTATTGAGCGAGCAGTACTTC.

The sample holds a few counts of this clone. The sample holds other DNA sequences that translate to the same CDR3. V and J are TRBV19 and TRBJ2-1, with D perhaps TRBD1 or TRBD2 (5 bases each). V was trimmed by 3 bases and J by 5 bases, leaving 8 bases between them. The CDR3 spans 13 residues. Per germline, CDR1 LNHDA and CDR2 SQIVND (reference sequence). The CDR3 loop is CASSMGTDNEQFF. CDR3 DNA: TGTGCCAGTAGTATGGGGACCGACAATGAGCAGTTCTTC. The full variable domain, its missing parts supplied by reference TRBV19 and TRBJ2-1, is DGGITQSPKYLFRKEGQNVTLSCEQNLNHDAMYWYRQDPGQGLRLIYYSQIVNDFQKGDIAEGYSVSREKKESFPLTVTSAQKNPTAFYLCASSMGTDNEQFFGPGTRLTVL.

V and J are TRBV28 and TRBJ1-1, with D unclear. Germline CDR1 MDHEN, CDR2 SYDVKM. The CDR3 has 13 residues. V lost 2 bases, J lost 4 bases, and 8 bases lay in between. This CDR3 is CASSLAVGTEAFF. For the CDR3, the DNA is TGTGCCAGCAGTTTAGCGGTAGGCACTGAAGCTTTCTTT.

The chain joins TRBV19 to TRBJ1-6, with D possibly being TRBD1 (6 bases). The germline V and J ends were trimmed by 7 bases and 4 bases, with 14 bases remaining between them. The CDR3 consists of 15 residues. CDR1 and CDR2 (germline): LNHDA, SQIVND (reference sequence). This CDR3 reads CASTSGAEYNSPLHF. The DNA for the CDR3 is TGTGCCAGTACCTCGGGGGCGGAGTATAATTCACCCCTCCACTTT.

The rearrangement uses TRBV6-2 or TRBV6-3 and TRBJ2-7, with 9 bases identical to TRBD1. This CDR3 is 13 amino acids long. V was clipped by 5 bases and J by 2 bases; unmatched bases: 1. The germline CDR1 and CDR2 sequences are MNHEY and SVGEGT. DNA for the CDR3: TGTGCCAGCAGTCGGACAGGGGCCTACGAGCAGTACTTC. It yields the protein CASSRTGAYEQYF.